Included here is one TCR beta chain sequence, with context. Patients at the Seattle site were enrolled during active infection and followed longitudinally. The germline CDR1 and CDR2 sequences are MNHEY and SVGAGI. CDR3 length: 15 amino acids. Trimming removed 6 bases at V and 4 bases at J, with 18 bases between. This sample was taken from a study of blood T cell repertoires in COVID-19. Study background: PBMCs, B-cell-depleted T cells, or T cells were the source of the cDNA or gDNA that made up the material.

Profiled with immunoSEQ multiplex PCR; TCRdb holds only in-frame clones, not every one. Of 150,000 to 200,000 clones listed, 80% to 85% were seen once; the top ten hold approximately 15%. Sample: peripheral blood. This TCR derives from an older woman with COVID-19, enrolled during active disease. V usage is TRBV6-5 and J usage is TRBJ1-2; tentatively, D is TRBD1 (5 bases). This CDR3 reads CASRPTVGGIYGYTF. The CDR3 coding sequence is TGTGCCAGCAGGCCGACGGTGGGGGGAATCTATGGCTACACCTTC.